This T cell receptor (beta chain) emerged from a study of spatial heterogeneity in lung cancer. Broader study findings: Tracking of tumor mutation counts was seen in expanded intratumoral alpha and beta TCR counts.

Every molecule of TCR cDNA had its own unique molecular identifier. TCRdb fed the 5' RACE reads into MiXCR, producing one record per CDR3 protein. The profile shows more than 10,000 distinct CDR3 sequences, 3.2% of them singletons. CDR1 and CDR2 (germline): DFQATT, SNEGSKA (reference sequence). The ends were cut back, 6 bases at V and 5 bases at J, with 13 bases in the middle. The CDR3 is 13 residues long. This clonotype was recorded many times. The antigen is not known. As for time point: sample taken at primary tumor resection. The sequence was obtained from a male donor with early-stage non-small cell lung cancer. The source was lung tumor tissue, collected at surgery. J is TRBJ1-4 and V is TRBV20-1, with a possible D match to TRBD1 (5 bases). For the CDR3, the DNA is TGCAGTGCGAACAAGGGGTCAAATGAAAAACTGTTTTTT. This sequence encodes CSANKGSNEKLFF.